The clone carrying this T cell receptor (beta chain) was seen once. Antigen specificity is unknown. The PCR used 60 Vbeta and 13 Jbeta primers. Sequenced by immunoSEQ multiplex PCR; TCRdb stores in-frame clones only, minus some. The sample yields 130,000 or so clones, about two thirds seen once. The data were taken from a study of cytomegalovirus exposure and HLA in healthy donors. Notes on the study in general: Confirmation in vitro established that three CMV-associated chains were specific for CMV antigens.

The specimen was PBMCs. This TCR was recovered from a woman aged 40 to 50 in good health and CMV-seronegative.

CDR3 loop: CAGQPSGTNGYTF. The CDR3 nucleotides are TGTGCCGGCCAACCTTCCGGGACAAATGGCTACACCTTC. This rearrangement joins TRBV28 to TRBJ1-2, with D perhaps TRBD1 (6 bases). Trimming took off 11 bases at V and 6 bases at J, with 19 bases between the two ends. The CDR3 extends over 13 amino acids. In germline, CDR1 is MDHEN, CDR2 SYDVKM.